Presented here are 27 T cell receptor beta chains from one specimen sequenced in a study of cytomegalovirus exposure and HLA in healthy donors (dated by TCRdb to 2016 to 2017). The library was built by means of the immunoSEQ multiplex PCR assay. In TCRdb, the immuneACCESS table is reduced to in-frame sequences with V and J assigned. These tables do not hold every clone; where another copy was compared, an unresolved V gene accounts for under half, and the others remain unexplained. The sample data list some 140,000 clones, and approximately 85% of these were observed just once. Clones ranked in the top ten supply 1.4% of the sample. Sequences were obtained from PBMCs. These receptors all come from a young woman in good health and CMV-seronegative.

The V call is TRBV27, the J call TRBJ2-2, with D unresolved. Germline CDR1 and CDR2: MNHEY and SMNVEV (reference sequence). V was clipped by 5 bases and J by 5 bases, with 12 bases between them. This CDR3 comprises 14 residues. In nucleotides, the CDR3 is TGTGCCAGCAGTACCGCCTACAGTACCGGGGAGCTGTTTTTT. Encoded protein: CASSTAYSTGELFF.

The chain couples TRBV19 to TRBJ1-1, with D possibly TRBD1 on 6 matching bases. From germline, CDR1 is LNHDA and CDR2 SQIVND (reference sequence). V was clipped by 5 bases and J by 6 bases, with 13 bases between them. The CDR3 covers 13 residues. CDR3 region: CASSGVRGPEAFF. In DNA, the CDR3 is TGTGCCAGTAGTGGGGTCAGGGGTCCTGAAGCTTTCTTT. Supplemented by reference TRBV19 and TRBJ1-1, the full variable domain reads DGGITQSPKYLFRKEGQNVTLSCEQNLNHDAMYWYRQDPGQGLRLIYYSQIVNDFQKGDIAEGYSVSREKKESFPLTVTSAQKNPTAFYLCASSGVRGPEAFFGQGTRLTVV.

This clone has only one observation. This chain uses TRBV5-4 with TRBJ2-2; the match to TRBD2 covers 9 bases. V lost 2 bases and J lost 7; bases outside the gene matches: 6. Per germline, CDR1 SGHNT and CDR2 YYREEE (reference sequence). CDR3 length: 15 amino acids. CDR3 DNA sequence: TGTGCCAGCAGCTTCCGCGGGGGGGCGGTCGGGGAGCTGTTTTTT. It translates to CASSFRGGAVGELFF. The full variable domain, its missing parts supplied by reference TRBV5-4 and TRBJ2-2, is ETGVTQSPTHLIKTRGQQVTLRCSSQSGHNTVSWYQQALGQGPQFIFQYYREEENGRGNFPPRFSGLQFPNYSSELNVNALELDDSALYLCASSFRGGAVGELFFGEGSRLTVL.

The rearrangement links TRBV6-5 to TRBJ1-2, with TRBD1 identical over 7 bases. V lost 7 bases, J lost 2 bases, and 4 bases stayed unmatched. Germline CDR1 reads MNHEY; CDR2 reads SVGAGI. The CDR3 covers 13 residues. The CDR3 here is CASTKDRNYGYTF. DNA for the CDR3: TGTGCCAGCACGAAGGACAGGAACTATGGCTACACCTTC.

The chain combines TRBV5-6 with TRBJ2-5; 9 nucleotides line up with TRBD1. The CDR3 is 15 amino acids. The junction had 4 bases not matched to a gene; V was cut back by 4 bases and J by 0 bases. CDR1 is SGHDT and CDR2 is YYEEEE in the germline V gene. The CDR3 DNA reads as TGTGCCAGCAGCCTGGACAGGGGCAACCAAGAGACCCAGTACTTC. This codes for CASSLDRGNQETQYF.

This chain joins TRBV12-5 and TRBJ1-2, with TRBD1 matching 8 bases. Germline loops: CDR1 LGHNT, CDR2 FRNRAP. The CDR3 loop spans 17 amino acids. After removal of 5 bases from V and 1 base from J, the junction contained 12 bases not matched to a gene. CDR3 residues: CASGGRDRSLGNYGYTF. For the CDR3, the DNA is TGTGCTAGTGGTGGAAGGGACAGGTCCCTTGGTAACTATGGCTACACCTTC.

The genes are TRBV27 and TRBJ1-1; 9 nucleotides align to TRBD1. The germline CDR1 and CDR2 sequences are MNHEY and SMNVEV (reference sequence). V was pared by 5 bases and J by 10 bases, with 14 bases of the junction left unmatched. This CDR3 contains 15 residues. DNA for the CDR3: TGTGCCAGCAGTGCCTGGGACAGGGTTGGGTTTGGAGCTTTCTTT. This codes for CASSAWDRVGFGAFF.

The rearrangement uses TRBV7-2 and TRBJ2-5; 10 positions agree with TRBD2. The V and J ends lost 7 bases and 4 bases, in that order; junction bases with no gene match: 9. The CDR3 extends over 15 amino acids. Germline lookup yields CDR1 SGHTA and CDR2 FQGNSA. The DNA of the CDR3 is TGTGCCAGCATCACCAGAGCGGGGGGGGTAGAGACCCAGTACTTC. It encodes CASITRAGGVETQYF.

As concerns this clone: Other DNA sequences in the same sample also yield this CDR3. The V call is TRBV5-1, the J call TRBJ2-2; D might be TRBD2 (6 bases). V dropped 1 base and J dropped 3 bases, with 7 bases sitting between them. The CDR3 is 14 amino acids. Germline V gives CDR1 SGHRS, CDR2 YFSETQ. Here the CDR3 DNA reads TGCGCCAGCAGCTTGTCGGGGGACACCGGGGAGCTGTTTTTT. Protein product: CASSLSGDTGELFF.

The genes are TRBV30 and TRBJ1-6, with 7 bases fitting TRBD1. This CDR3 region has 12 residues. J was trimmed by 8 bases and V by 7 bases; bases with no gene match: 5. Germline lookup yields CDR1 GTSNPN and CDR2 SVGIG (reference sequence). The CDR3 DNA is TGTGCCTACCGGGACAGTCATTCACCCCTCCACTTT. This gives the protein CAYRDSHSPLHF.

The gene calls are TRBV7-3 and TRBJ2-3; a possible D gene is TRBD2 (6 bases). This CDR3 is built from 15 residues. Trimming removed 3 bases from V and 3 bases from J, with 13 bases in between. Germline values: CDR1 SGHTA, CDR2 FQGTGA. The CDR3: CASSLHPRGTDTQYF. DNA of the CDR3: TGTGCCAGCAGCTTGCACCCCCGGGGGACAGATACGCAGTATTTT. The variable domain in full, completed from reference TRBV7-3 and TRBJ2-3, reads GAGVSQTPSNKVTEKGKYVELRCDPISGHTALYWYRQSLGQGPEFLIYFQGTGAADDSGLPNDRFFAVRPEGSVSTLKIQRTERGDSAVYLCASSLHPRGTDTQYFGPGTRLTVL.

The V call is TRBV18, the J call TRBJ1-2, with 9 bases lining up with TRBD1. CDR3 length: 13 amino acids. V dropped 5 bases and J dropped 6; count of bases not matched to a gene: 4. Germline V gives CDR1 KGHSH, CDR2 LQKENI. This CDR3 is CASSGTGWHGYTF. The CDR3 DNA reads TGTGCCAGCTCAGGGACAGGGTGGCATGGCTACACCTTC.

This rearrangement joins TRBV2 to TRBJ1-2, with 7 positions matching TRBD1. Germline CDR1 is SNHLY and CDR2 is FYNNEI. There are 13 residues in the CDR3. With 9 bases clipped from V and 9 bases from J, the junction kept 13 bases outside the gene matches. The CDR3: CASTGTAIPRYTF. As DNA, the CDR3 is TGTGCCAGTACCGGGACAGCTATTCCTCGCTACACCTTC.

A remark on this clone: An end of the junction does not agree with germline; a read error may underlie this. The chain couples TRBV15 to TRBJ1-4, with D perhaps matching TRBD1 (6 bases). CDR3 size: 15 residues. Looked up from germline, CDR1 is LNHNV and CDR2 is YYDKDF (reference sequence). The CDR3 spells CATSGDRSTNEKLFF. CDR3 bases: TGTGCCACCAGCGGAGACAGGTCAACTAATGAAAAACTGTTTTTT.

The chain combines TRBV5-4 with TRBJ2-1; 8 bases align to TRBD2. Germline V gene lookup returns CDR1 SGHNT and CDR2 YYREEE (reference sequence). The J segment lost 1 base and the V segment lost 0 bases, leaving 6 bases of the junction unmatched. The CDR3 runs 17 residues. The CDR3 nucleotides read TGTGCCAGCAGCTTGGAAGTAGCGGGGAGATCCTACAATGAGCAGTTCTTC. Protein sequence: CASSLEVAGRSYNEQFF.

The rearrangement links TRBV5-1 to TRBJ2-7; possible D gene TRBD1, 6 bases. CDR1 is SGHRS, CDR2 YFSETQ, per germline. Trimming shortened V by 1 base and J by 1 base, and 18 bases separated the two germline ends. The CDR3 is 17 amino acids. The CDR3 is CASSLPLRDKPSYEQYF. DNA for the CDR3: TGCGCCAGCAGCTTGCCACTCCGGGACAAACCTTCCTACGAGCAGTACTTC.

This clone appeared a few times. The chain links TRBV6-6 to TRBJ2-1; D is unclear. Between the trimmed V and J ends, which lost 2 bases and 7 bases, there was a span of 12 bases. Germline assignment: CDR1 MNHNY and CDR2 SVGAGI (reference sequence). The CDR3 covers 14 residues. CDR3 in amino acids: CASSYGEAKNEQFF. The CDR3 DNA is TGTGCCAGCAGTTACGGCGAGGCGAAAAATGAGCAGTTCTTC.

This clone has more than one count but fewer than ten. The CDR3 DNA reads TGTGCCAGCAGTTCCGCAGGGTTCGCTAACTATGGCTACACCTTC. Translated: CASSSAGFANYGYTF. The chain is built from TRBV27 and TRBJ1-2; a weak D match, TRBD1 (5 bases). Trimming stripped 4 bases from V and 0 bases from J, with 12 bases between. Germline V gene lookup returns CDR1 MNHEY and CDR2 SMNVEV (reference sequence). The CDR3 runs to 15 residues.

The chain employs TRBV7-9 and TRBJ1-1; no reliable D call. Trimming took 5 bases from V and 2 from J, leaving 3 bases between them. The germline V gene encodes CDR1 SEHNR and CDR2 FQNEAQ (reference sequence). The CDR3 runs 11 residues. CDR3: CASSTNTEAFF. CDR3 bases: TGTGCCAGCAGCACAAACACTGAAGCTTTCTTT.

The DNA of the CDR3 is TGTGCCAGCTCGCTCGACAGGAGGAATGAAAAACTGTTTTTT. The encoded protein is CASSLDRRNEKLFF. The chain combines TRBV18 with TRBJ1-4; TRBD1 might be the D (6 bases). V gave up 6 bases and J gave up 5 bases, with 13 bases separating them. The CDR3 consists of 14 residues. CDR1 and CDR2 from the germline V gene are KGHSH and LQKENI.

This clone showed up just once. The chain is built from TRBV28 and TRBJ1-3; unclear D gene. The CDR3 runs 16 residues. Trimming pared 1 base from V and 1 base from J, leaving 11 bases between. Germline loops: CDR1 MDHEN, CDR2 SYDVKM. The CDR3 spells CASSLFRELSGNTIYF. For the CDR3, the DNA is TGTGCCAGCAGTTTATTTCGGGAGCTTTCTGGAAACACCATATATTTT.

The CDR3 region is CASSGRTGGANTGELFF. DNA of the CDR3: TGTGCCAGCAGTGGACGGACAGGGGGCGCGAACACCGGGGAGCTGTTTTTT. This sequence joins TRBV6-1 and TRBJ2-2; 11 positions agree with TRBD1. Looked up from germline, CDR1 is MNHNS and CDR2 is SASEGT. The CDR3 is made up of 17 amino acids. V trimming: 4 bases; J trimming: 0 bases; junction bases outside the gene matches: 4.

The rearrangement links TRBV5-6 to TRBJ2-1; TRBD1 aligns across 7 bases. The CDR3 extends over 15 amino acids. V shed 4 bases, J shed 8 bases, and the junction held 12 bases outside the gene matches. Germline CDR1 and CDR2: SGHDT and YYEEEE. In DNA form, the CDR3 reads TGTGCCAGCAGCGAAACAGGGGTCCCGTTCCATGAGCAGTTCTTC. Amino acids: CASSETGVPFHEQFF.

The rearrangement uses TRBV9 and TRBJ2-1, with D maybe TRBD2 (6 bases). This CDR3 is 12 amino acids long. Trimming removed 4 bases at V and 12 bases at J, with 14 bases between. Germline CDR1 and CDR2: SGDLS and YYNGEE. CDR3 sequence: CASSTTTGGQFF. In DNA, the CDR3 is TGTGCCAGCAGCACAACGACCGGGGGGCAGTTCTTC.

This clone occurred once. V usage is TRBV6-1 and J usage is TRBJ2-7; tentative D call: TRBD1 (6 bases). With 7 bases removed from V and 5 bases from J, the gap between germline ends came to 21 bases. CDR3 length: 15 amino acids. Germline CDR1 MNHNS, CDR2 SASEGT. The DNA for the CDR3 is TGTGCCAGCACCAAAACTTGGACAGTAACTGACGAGCAGTACTTC. Its protein is CASTKTWTVTDEQYF.

This clone has just a few counts. The chain recombines TRBV7-9 with TRBJ1-2; D ambiguous. With 4 bases removed from V and 6 bases from J, the gap between germline ends came to 15 bases. The CDR3 contains 14 residues. Germline CDR1 reads SEHNR; CDR2 reads FQNEAQ (reference sequence). CDR3 in amino acids: CASSSPWVEDGYTF. DNA for the CDR3: TGTGCCAGCAGCTCCCCCTGGGTTGAGGATGGCTACACCTTC. Looking up the rest from reference TRBV7-9 and TRBJ1-2 gives the full variable domain: DTGVSQNPRHKITKRGQNVTFRCDPISEHNRLYWYRQTLGQGPEFLTYFQNEAQLEKSRLLSDRFSAERPKGSFSTLEIQRTEQGDSAMYLCASSSPWVEDGYTFGSGTRLTVV.

V is TRBV28 and J is TRBJ1-2; tentative D call: TRBD1 (5 bases). V dropped 4 bases and J dropped 7 bases, with 13 bases sitting between them. CDR1 is MDHEN, CDR2 SYDVKM, per germline. This CDR3 spans 13 amino acids. The CDR3 is CASSSPREGGYTF. CDR3 bases: TGTGCCAGCAGTTCTCCCAGGGAGGGTGGCTACACCTTC.